This T cell receptor (beta chain) was obtained from a study of shared clonotypes between healthy human individuals. The study, taken as a whole, reports: Represented diversity, genetic and exposure-history alike, was limited by few donors.

Each PCR replicate run on unsorted PBMC took in around 290 ng DNA, some 28,000 T cell genomes. Unsorted PBMC DNA was run through sequencing on ten immunoSEQ deep assay plates. Clones were sequenced by immunoSEQ multiplex PCR, and TCRdb holds only the in-frame ones, with some missing. Here the sample spans nearly 500,000 clones, 76% being singletons. This clone was picked up a small number of times. Its antigen is as yet unknown. J lost 1 base, V lost 6 bases, and 6 bases had no gene match. The V gene's germline CDR1 is MGHDK and CDR2 SYGVNS. The CDR3 loop spans 17 amino acids. The source of this sequence is a woman aged 35 to 49 in good health. Some clones in this sample may be carry-over from other donors' samples. The chain carries TRBV25-1 and TRBJ2-2; the match to TRBD2 covers 12 bases. The specimen sequenced was PBMCs. CDR3 in DNA: TGTGCCAGCAGCCAATTGGGACTAGCGGGGAACACCGGGGAGCTGTTTTTT. Translating gives CASSQLGLAGNTGELFF.